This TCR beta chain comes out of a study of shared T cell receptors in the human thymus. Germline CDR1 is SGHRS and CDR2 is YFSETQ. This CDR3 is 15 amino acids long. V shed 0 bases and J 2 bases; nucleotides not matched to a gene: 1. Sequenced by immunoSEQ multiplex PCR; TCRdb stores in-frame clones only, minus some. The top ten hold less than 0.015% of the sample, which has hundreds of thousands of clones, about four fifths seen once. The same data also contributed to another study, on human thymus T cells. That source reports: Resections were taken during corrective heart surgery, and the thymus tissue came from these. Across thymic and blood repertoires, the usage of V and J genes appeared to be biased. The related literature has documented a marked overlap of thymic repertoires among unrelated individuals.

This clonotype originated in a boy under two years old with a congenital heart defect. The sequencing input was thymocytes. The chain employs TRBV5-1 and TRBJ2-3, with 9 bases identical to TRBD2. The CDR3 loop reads CASSLVAGATDTQYF. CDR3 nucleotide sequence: TGCGCCAGCAGCTTGGTAGCGGGGGCCACAGATACGCAGTATTTT.